This T cell receptor beta chain was identified during a study of T cell repertoires in cytomegalovirus infection (dated by TCRdb to 2018 to 2020). Background on the whole study: Because public TCR beta signatures pointed to carriage of CMV infection together with the matching HLA type, the HLA type of each donor mattered for the analysis.

CDR1 SGHTA and CDR2 FQGNSA were looked up in the germline V gene. Trimming removed 1 base from V and 8 bases from J, leaving 20 bases between the germline ends. The CDR3 has 17 amino acids, counting the end cysteine and phenylalanine. The DNA shown is the 51-base CDR3, in frame from base 1. This clonotype has at least ten counts. Its antigen remains undetermined. No much larger clonotype is one base removed from it; base qualities were not supplied. TCRdb shows the sequencer as Illumina HiSeq 1500. The public reads were reanalyzed by TCRdb: fastp trimming at Q25, MiXCR alignment, in-frame beta chains only. Under each unique CDR3 protein, matching rows form one entry showing the most common genes and DNA. Present in this sample are roughly 100,000 distinct CDR3 sequences, approximately 15% of which were seen just once. The top ten clones comprise over 8% of the sample. Broader findings and caveats from the paper: In the ex vivo response, HLA-C-restricted CMV-specific TCR beta clonotypes were dominant, and in two of eight donors the single most frequent clonotype came from this HLA-C-restricted group. In both this cohort and an independent roughly 350-donor cohort, the cumulative frequency of public TCR beta family members distinguished carriers of CMV infection plus the relevant HLA type.

Recombination linked TRBV7-2 to TRBJ1-4, with the D gene too uncertain to name. The sample taken for sequencing was PBMCs. The sequence derives from a human donor in good health (CMV status not recorded). Some clones in this sample may be carry-over from other donors' samples. The CDR3 sequence is CASSLVVGKAAGEKLFF. The nucleotide sequence reads TGTGCCAGCAGCTTAGTTGTGGGAAAGGCTGCGGGGGAAAAACTGTTTTTT.